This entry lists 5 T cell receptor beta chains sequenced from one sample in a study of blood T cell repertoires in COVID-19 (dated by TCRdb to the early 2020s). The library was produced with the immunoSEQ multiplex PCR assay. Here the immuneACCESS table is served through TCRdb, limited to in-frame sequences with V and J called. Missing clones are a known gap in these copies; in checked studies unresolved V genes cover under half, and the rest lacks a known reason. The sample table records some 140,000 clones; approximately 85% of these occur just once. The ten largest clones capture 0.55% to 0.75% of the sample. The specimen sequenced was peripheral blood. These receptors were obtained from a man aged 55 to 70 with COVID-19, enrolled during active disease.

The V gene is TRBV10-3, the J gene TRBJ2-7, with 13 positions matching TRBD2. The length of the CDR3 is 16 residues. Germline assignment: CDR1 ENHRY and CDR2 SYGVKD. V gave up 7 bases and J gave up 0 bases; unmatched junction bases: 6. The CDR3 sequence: CAITPGTSGTSYEQYF. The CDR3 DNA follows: TGTGCCATCACCCCCGGGACTAGCGGGACCTCCTACGAGCAGTACTTC.

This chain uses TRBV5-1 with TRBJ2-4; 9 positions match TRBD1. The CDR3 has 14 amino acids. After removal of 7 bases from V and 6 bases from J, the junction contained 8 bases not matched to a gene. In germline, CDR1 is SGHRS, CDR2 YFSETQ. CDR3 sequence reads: CASGTGGAGNIQYF. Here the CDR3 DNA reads TGCGCCAGCGGAACAGGGGGCGCAGGAAACATTCAGTACTTC. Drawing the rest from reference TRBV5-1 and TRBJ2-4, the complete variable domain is KAGVTQTPRYLIKTRGQQVTLSCSPISGHRSVSWYQQTPGQGLQFLFEYFSETQRNKGNFPGRFSGRQFSNSRSEMNVSTLELGDSALYLCASGTGGAGNIQYFGAGTRLSVL.

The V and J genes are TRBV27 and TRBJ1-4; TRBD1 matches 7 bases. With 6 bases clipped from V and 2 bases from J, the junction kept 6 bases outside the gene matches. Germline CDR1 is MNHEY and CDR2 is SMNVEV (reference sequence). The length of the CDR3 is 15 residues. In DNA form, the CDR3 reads TGTGCCAGCAGACCGACCAGGGGGACTAATGAAAAACTGTTTTTT. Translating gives CASRPTRGTNEKLFF.

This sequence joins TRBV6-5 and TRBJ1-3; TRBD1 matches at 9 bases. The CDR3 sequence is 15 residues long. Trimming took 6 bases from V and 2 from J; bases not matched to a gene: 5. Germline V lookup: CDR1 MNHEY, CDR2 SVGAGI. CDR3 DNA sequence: TGTGCCAGCAGGAGGGGACAGGGCGCTGGAAACACCATATATTTT. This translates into CASRRGQGAGNTIYF.

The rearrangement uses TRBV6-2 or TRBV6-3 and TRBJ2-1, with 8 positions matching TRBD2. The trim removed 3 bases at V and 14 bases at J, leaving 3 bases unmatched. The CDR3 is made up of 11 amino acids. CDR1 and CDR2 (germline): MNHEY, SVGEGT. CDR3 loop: CASSYAGGEFF. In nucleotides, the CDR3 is TGTGCCAGCAGTTATGCCGGGGGGGAGTTCTTC.